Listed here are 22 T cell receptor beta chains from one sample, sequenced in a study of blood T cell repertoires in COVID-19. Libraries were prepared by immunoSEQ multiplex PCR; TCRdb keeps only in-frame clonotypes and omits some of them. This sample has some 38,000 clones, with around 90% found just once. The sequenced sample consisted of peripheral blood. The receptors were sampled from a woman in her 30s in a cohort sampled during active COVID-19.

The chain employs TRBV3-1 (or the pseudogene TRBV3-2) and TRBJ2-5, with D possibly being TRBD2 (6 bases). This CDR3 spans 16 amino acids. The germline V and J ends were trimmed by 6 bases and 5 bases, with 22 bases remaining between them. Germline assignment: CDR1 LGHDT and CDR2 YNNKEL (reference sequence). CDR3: CASSRRLSAEGETQYF. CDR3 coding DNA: TGTGCCAGCAGTCGAAGGCTATCGGCGGAGGGGGAGACCCAGTACTTC.

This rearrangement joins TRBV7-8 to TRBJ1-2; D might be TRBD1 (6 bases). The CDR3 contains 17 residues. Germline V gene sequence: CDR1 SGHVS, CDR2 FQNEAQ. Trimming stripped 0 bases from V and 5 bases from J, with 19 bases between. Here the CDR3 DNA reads TGTGCCAGCAGCTTAGCTGAAGGGCTGGGGGCAGCTTATGGCTACACCTTC. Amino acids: CASSLAEGLGAAYGYTF.

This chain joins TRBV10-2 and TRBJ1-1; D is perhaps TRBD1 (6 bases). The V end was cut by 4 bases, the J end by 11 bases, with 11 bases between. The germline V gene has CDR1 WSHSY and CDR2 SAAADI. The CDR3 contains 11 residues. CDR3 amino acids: CASSAGAGAFF. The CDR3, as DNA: TGCGCCAGCAGTGCAGGGGCTGGGGCTTTCTTT.

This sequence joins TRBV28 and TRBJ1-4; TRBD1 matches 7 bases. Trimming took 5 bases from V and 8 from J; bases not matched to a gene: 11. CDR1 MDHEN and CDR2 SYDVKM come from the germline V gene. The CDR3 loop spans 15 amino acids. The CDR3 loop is CASSANAGQTEKLFF. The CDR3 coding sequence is TGTGCCAGCAGTGCAAACGCGGGACAGACAGAAAAACTGTTTTTT. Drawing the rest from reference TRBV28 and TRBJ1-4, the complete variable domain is DVKVTQSSRYLVKRTGEKVFLECVQDMDHENMFWYRQDPGLGLRLIYFSYDVKMKEKGDIPEGYSVSREKKERFSLILESASTNQTSMYLCASSANAGQTEKLFFGSGTQLSVL.

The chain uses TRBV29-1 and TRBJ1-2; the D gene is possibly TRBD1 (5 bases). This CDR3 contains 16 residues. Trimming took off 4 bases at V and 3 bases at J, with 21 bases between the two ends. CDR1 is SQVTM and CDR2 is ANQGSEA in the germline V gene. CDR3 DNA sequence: TGCAGCGTTGGAGGGGAGGTCGGGTATCCTCACTATGGCTACACCTTC. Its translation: CSVGGEVGYPHYGYTF.

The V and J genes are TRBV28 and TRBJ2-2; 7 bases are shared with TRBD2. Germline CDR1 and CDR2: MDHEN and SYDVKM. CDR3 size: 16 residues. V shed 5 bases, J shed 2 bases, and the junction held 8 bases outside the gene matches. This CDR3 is CASSPLAGANTGELFF. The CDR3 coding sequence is TGTGCCAGCAGTCCCCTGGCGGGAGCAAACACCGGGGAGCTGTTTTTT.

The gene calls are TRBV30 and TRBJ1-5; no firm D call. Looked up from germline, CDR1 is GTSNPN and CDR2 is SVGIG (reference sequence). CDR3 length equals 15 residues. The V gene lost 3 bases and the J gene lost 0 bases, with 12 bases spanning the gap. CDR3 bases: TGTGCCTGGAGGGGCGATAGTTTTAGCAATCAGCCCCAGCATTTT. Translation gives CAWRGDSFSNQPQHF.

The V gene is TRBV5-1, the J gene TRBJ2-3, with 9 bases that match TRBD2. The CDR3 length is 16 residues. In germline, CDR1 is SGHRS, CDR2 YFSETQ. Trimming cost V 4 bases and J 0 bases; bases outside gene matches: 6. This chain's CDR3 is CASSEASGTSTDTQYF. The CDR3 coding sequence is TGCGCCAGCAGCGAGGCTAGCGGGACTAGCACAGATACGCAGTATTTT.

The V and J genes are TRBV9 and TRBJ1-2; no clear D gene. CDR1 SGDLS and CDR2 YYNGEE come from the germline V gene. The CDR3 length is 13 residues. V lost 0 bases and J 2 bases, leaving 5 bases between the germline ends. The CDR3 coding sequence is TGTGCCAGCAGCGTAGGAGGCAACTATGGCTACACCTTC. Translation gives CASSVGGNYGYTF. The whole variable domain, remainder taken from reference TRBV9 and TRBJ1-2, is DSGVTQTPKHLITATGQRVTLRCSPRSGDLSVYWYQQSLDQGLQFLIQYYNGEERAKGNILERFSAQQFPDLHSELNLSSLELGDSALYFCASSVGGNYGYTFGSGTRLTVV.

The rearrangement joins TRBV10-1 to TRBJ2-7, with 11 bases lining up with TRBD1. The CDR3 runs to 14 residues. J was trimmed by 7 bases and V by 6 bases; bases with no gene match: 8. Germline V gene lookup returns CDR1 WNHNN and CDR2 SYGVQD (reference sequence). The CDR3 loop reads CASSPGQGAREQYF. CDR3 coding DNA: TGCGCCAGCAGCCCCGGACAGGGGGCAAGAGAGCAGTACTTC.

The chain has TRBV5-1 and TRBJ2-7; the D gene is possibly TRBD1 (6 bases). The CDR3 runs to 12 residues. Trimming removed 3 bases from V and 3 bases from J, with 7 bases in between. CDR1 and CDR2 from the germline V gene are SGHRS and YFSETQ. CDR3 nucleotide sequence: TGCGCCAGCAGCTCACAGGGCTACGAGCAGTACTTC. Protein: CASSSQGYEQYF.

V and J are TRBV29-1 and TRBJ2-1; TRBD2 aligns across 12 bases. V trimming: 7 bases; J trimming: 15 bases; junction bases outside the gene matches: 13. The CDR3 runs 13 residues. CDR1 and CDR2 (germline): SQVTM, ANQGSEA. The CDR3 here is CSAQLAGGHSRFF. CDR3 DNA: TGCAGCGCACAACTAGCGGGAGGTCATAGCAGGTTCTTC.

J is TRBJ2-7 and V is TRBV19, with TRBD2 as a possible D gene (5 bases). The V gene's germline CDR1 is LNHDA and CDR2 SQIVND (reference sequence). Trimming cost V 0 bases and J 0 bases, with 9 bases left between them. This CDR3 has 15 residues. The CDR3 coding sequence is TGTGCCAGTAGTATAGAGTTGGGGAGCTCCTACGAGCAGTACTTC. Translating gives CASSIELGSSYEQYF.

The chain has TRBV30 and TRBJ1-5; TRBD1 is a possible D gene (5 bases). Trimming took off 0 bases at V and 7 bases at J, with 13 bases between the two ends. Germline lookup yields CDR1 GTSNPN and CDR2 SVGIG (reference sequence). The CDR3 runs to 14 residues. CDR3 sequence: CAWSVGRDGQPQHF. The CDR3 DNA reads TGTGCCTGGAGTGTAGGCAGGGATGGACAGCCCCAGCATTTT. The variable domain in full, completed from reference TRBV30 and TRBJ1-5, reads SQTIHQWPATLVQPVGSPLSLECTVEGTSNPNLYWYRQAAGRGLQLLFYSVGIGQISSEVPQNLSASRPQDRQFILSSKKLLLSDSGFYLCAWSVGRDGQPQHFGDGTRLSIL.

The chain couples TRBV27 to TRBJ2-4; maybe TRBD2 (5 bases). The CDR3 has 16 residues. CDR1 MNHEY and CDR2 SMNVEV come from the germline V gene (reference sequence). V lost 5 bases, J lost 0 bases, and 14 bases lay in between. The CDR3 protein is CASSPWTSLAKNIQYF. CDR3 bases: TGTGCCAGCAGTCCCTGGACTTCCCTAGCCAAAAACATTCAGTACTTC.

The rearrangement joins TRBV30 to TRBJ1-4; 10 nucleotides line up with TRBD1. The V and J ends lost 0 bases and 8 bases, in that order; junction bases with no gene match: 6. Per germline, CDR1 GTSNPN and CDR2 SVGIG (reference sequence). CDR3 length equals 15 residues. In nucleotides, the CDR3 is TGTGCCTGGAGTGTGGGAGGGACAGGGGAGGAAAAACTGTTTTTT. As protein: CAWSVGGTGEEKLFF.

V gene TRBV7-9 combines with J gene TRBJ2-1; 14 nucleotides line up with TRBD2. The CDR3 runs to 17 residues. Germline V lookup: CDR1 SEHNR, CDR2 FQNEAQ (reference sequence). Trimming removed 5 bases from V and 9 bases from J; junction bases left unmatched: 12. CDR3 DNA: TGTGCCAGCAGCCCCCTTCGACTAGCGGGAGGGCGGAGTGAGCAGTTCTTC. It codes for CASSPLRLAGGRSEQFF.

Here the CDR3 reads CASSLLAGSYNEQFF. For the CDR3, the DNA is TGTGCCAGCAGCTTACTAGCGGGGTCCTACAATGAGCAGTTCTTC. The J gene is TRBJ2-1, the V gene TRBV11-2; 9 bases are a match to TRBD2. The CDR3 extends over 15 amino acids. CDR1 SGHAT and CDR2 FQNNGV come from the germline V gene. V gave up 2 bases and J gave up 1 base; unmatched junction bases: 0.

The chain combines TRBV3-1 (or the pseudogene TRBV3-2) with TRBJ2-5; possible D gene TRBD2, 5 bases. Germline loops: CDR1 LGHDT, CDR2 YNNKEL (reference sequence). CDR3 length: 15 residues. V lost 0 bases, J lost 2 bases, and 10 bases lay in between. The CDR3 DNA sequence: TGTGCCAGCAGCCAAGATGGAGCGGCACAAGAGACCCAGTACTTC. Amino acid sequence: CASSQDGAAQETQYF.

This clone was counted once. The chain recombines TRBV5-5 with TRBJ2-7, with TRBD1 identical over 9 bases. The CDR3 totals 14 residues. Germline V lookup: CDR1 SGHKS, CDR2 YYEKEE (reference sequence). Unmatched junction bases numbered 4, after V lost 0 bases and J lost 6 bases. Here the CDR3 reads CASSLAGQGGEQYF. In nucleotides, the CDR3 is TGTGCCAGCAGCTTGGCGGGACAGGGCGGCGAGCAGTACTTC.

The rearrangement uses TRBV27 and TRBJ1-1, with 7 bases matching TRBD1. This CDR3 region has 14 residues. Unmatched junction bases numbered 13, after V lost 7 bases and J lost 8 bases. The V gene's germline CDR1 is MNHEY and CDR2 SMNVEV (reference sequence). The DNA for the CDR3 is TGTGCCAGCAACCCGACAGGGAAGGGACCAGAAGCTTTCTTT. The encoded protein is CASNPTGKGPEAFF.

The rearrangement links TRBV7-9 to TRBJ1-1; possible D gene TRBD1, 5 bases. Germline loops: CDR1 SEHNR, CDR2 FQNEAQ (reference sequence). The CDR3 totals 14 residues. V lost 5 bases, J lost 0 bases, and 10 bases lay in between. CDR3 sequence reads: CASSTDRLNTEAFF. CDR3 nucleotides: TGTGCCAGCAGCACAGACAGACTGAACACTGAAGCTTTCTTT. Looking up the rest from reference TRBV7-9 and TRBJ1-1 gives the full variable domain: DTGVSQNPRHKITKRGQNVTFRCDPISEHNRLYWYRQTLGQGPEFLTYFQNEAQLEKSRLLSDRFSAERPKGSFSTLEIQRTEQGDSAMYLCASSTDRLNTEAFFGQGTRLTVV.